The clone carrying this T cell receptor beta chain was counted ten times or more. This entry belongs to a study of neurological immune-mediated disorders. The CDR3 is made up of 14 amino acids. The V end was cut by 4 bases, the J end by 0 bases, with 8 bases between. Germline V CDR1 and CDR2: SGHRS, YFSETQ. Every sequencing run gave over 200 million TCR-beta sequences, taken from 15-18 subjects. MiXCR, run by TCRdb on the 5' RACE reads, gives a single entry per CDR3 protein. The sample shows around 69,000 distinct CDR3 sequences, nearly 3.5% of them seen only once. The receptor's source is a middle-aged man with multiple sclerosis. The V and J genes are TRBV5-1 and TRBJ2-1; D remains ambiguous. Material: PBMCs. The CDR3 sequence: CASSPDSSYNEQFF. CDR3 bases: TGCGCCAGCAGCCCGGATAGCTCCTACAATGAGCAGTTCTTC.